The next 18 T cell receptor beta chains were all read from a single sample in a study of cytomegalovirus exposure and HLA in healthy donors. In the PCR, 60 Vbeta and 13 Jbeta primers were used. The data were produced by immunoSEQ multiplex PCR, yet TCRdb's version contains in-frame clones alone and is incomplete. The repertoire includes 200,000 or so clones, around 79% of them detected once, and around 0.2% sits in the top ten. Source material: PBMCs. The receptors derive from a girl aged 2 to 9 in good health and CMV-seronegative.

The chain recombines TRBV5-1 with TRBJ2-3, with unresolved D. This CDR3 region has 15 residues. Germline loops: CDR1 SGHRS, CDR2 YFSETQ. V lost 5 bases and J 0 bases, leaving 13 bases between the germline ends. CDR3 sequence reads: CASSLTRSSTDTQYF. CDR3 in DNA: TGCGCCAGCAGTTTGACAAGATCTAGCACAGATACGCAGTATTTT. Drawing the rest from reference TRBV5-1 and TRBJ2-3, the complete variable domain is KAGVTQTPRYLIKTRGQQVTLSCSPISGHRSVSWYQQTPGQGLQFLFEYFSETQRNKGNFPGRFSGRQFSNSRSEMNVSTLELGDSALYLCASSLTRSSTDTQYFGPGTRLTVL.

The J gene is TRBJ2-2, the V gene TRBV18; D is ambiguous. The CDR3 totals 14 residues. Trimming cost V 6 bases and J 3 bases, with 11 bases left between them. Germline CDR1 is KGHSH and CDR2 is LQKENI. The DNA for the CDR3 is TGTGCCAGCTCCCCCGACACGCACACCGGGGAGCTGTTTTTT. Translated, it gives CASSPDTHTGELFF. Together with reference TRBV18 and TRBJ2-2, the CDR3 gives the full variable domain: NAGVMQNPRHLVRRRGQEARLRCSPMKGHSHVYWYRQLPEEGLKFMVYLQKENIIDESGMPKERFSAEFPKEGPSILRIQQVVRGDSAAYFCASSPDTHTGELFFGEGSRLTVL.

CDR3: CASSEVIGTAKPNTEAFF. For the CDR3, the DNA is TGTGCCAGCAGTGAAGTTATAGGGACAGCTAAACCGAACACTGAAGCTTTCTTT. This chain joins TRBV6-1 and TRBJ1-1, with 7 positions matching TRBD1. Per germline, CDR1 MNHNS and CDR2 SASEGT. V was clipped by 1 base and J by 1 base; unmatched bases: 12. This CDR3 is built from 18 residues.

The gene calls are TRBV19 and TRBJ1-2; TRBD1 agrees at 7 bases. This CDR3 has 12 residues. The ends lost 10 bases at V and 4 bases at J; junction bases unmatched: 6. Per germline, CDR1 LNHDA and CDR2 SQIVND (reference sequence). CDR3 protein: CAIHDRVYGYTF. The CDR3 nucleotides read TGTGCCATCCACGACAGGGTCTATGGCTACACCTTC.

This chain connects TRBV4-1 to TRBJ2-2; 12 bases align to TRBD2. The CDR3 covers 16 residues. The trim removed 4 bases at V and 5 bases at J, leaving 5 bases unmatched. Germline V gene sequence: CDR1 MGHRA, CDR2 YSYEKL. This CDR3 reads CASSRTSGGFTGELFF. The CDR3 DNA reads as TGCGCCAGCAGCCGAACTAGCGGGGGGTTTACCGGGGAGCTGTTTTTT.

This chain connects TRBV15 to TRBJ2-2; weak D call: TRBD1 (5 bases). This CDR3 comprises 16 residues. Germline values: CDR1 LNHNV, CDR2 YYDKDF (reference sequence). The V end was cut by 0 bases, the J end by 3 bases, with 11 bases between. The CDR3: CATSRDLRGYTGELFF. The CDR3 coding sequence is TGTGCCACCAGCAGAGATCTAAGGGGTTACACCGGGGAGCTGTTTTTT.

This clone was counted a few times. This chain connects TRBV18 to TRBJ1-2; D may be TRBD1 (6 bases). The CDR3 runs 16 residues. Germline loops: CDR1 KGHSH, CDR2 LQKENI. V dropped 4 bases and J dropped 8 bases, with 23 bases sitting between them. CDR3 in amino acids: CASSRGPTWAGEGYTF. DNA for the CDR3: TGTGCCAGCTCACGGGGGCCCACTTGGGCAGGGGAAGGCTACACCTTC. The whole variable domain, remainder taken from reference TRBV18 and TRBJ1-2, is NAGVMQNPRHLVRRRGQEARLRCSPMKGHSHVYWYRQLPEEGLKFMVYLQKENIIDESGMPKERFSAEFPKEGPSILRIQQVVRGDSAAYFCASSRGPTWAGEGYTFGSGTRLTVV.

This clone was seen only a few times. The chain couples TRBV19 to TRBJ1-5; 7 bases match TRBD1. CDR1 is LNHDA, CDR2 SQIVND, per germline (reference sequence). This CDR3 is 15 amino acids long. The V segment lost 3 bases and the J segment 6 bases; nucleotides outside the gene matches: 8. The CDR3 loop is CASSIGDSLGQPQHF. The CDR3 DNA follows: TGTGCCAGTAGTATCGGGGACAGCCTTGGTCAGCCCCAGCATTTT.

V and J are TRBV5-1 and TRBJ2-3; TRBD2 aligns across 8 bases. The germline V gene encodes CDR1 SGHRS and CDR2 YFSETQ. The CDR3 extends over 15 amino acids. Trimming at V came to 0 bases and at J to 3 bases, leaving 3 bases not matched to a gene. DNA for the CDR3: TGCGCCAGCAGCTTGGGAGGCGGGAGGACAGATACGCAGTATTTT. Amino acids: CASSLGGGRTDTQYF.

As to this clone: Since a much larger clone is just one base distant, this may be a read error. CDR3 protein: CASSSTGVETQYF. CDR3 DNA: TGTGCCAGCAGCTCAACAGGGGTAGAGACCCAGTACTTC. V and J are TRBV11-2 and TRBJ2-5; 7 positions agree with TRBD1. V trimming: 4 bases; J trimming: 4 bases; junction bases outside the gene matches: 3. Germline V gene data show CDR1 as SGHAT and CDR2 as FQNNGV. The CDR3 is 13 amino acids.

This chain connects TRBV7-3 to TRBJ1-1; D is perhaps TRBD1 (6 bases). The CDR3 spans 13 residues. With 6 bases removed from V and 1 base from J, the gap between germline ends came to 9 bases. The germline V gene encodes CDR1 SGHTA and CDR2 FQGTGA. CDR3 protein: CASRLDRNTEAFF. CDR3 sequence (DNA): TGTGCCAGCAGATTGGACAGGAACACTGAAGCTTTCTTT.

V gene TRBV5-6 combines with J gene TRBJ1-1, with D uncertain. From germline, CDR1 is SGHDT and CDR2 YYEEEE. The germline V and J ends were trimmed by 1 base and 1 base, with 8 bases remaining between them. This CDR3 has 14 amino acids. In nucleotides, the CDR3 is TGTGCCAGCAGCTTGTGGGCCACGAACACTGAAGCTTTCTTT. It translates to CASSLWATNTEAFF. Full variable domain (rest looked up from reference TRBV5-6 and TRBJ1-1): DAGVTQSPTHLIKTRGQQVTLRCSPKSGHDTVSWYQQALGQGPQFIFQYYEEEERQRGNFPDRFSGHQFPNYSSELNVNALLLGDSALYLCASSLWATNTEAFFGQGTRLTVV.

The chain employs TRBV4-1 and TRBJ1-1; TRBD1 agrees at 10 bases. The CDR3 spans 15 residues. Germline CDR1 is MGHRA and CDR2 is YSYEKL. V lost 0 bases and J lost 4; bases outside the gene matches: 2. CDR3 sequence reads: CASSQDWTGGTEAFF. CDR3 DNA: TGCGCCAGCAGCCAAGATTGGACAGGGGGCACTGAAGCTTTCTTT.

V usage is TRBV9 and J usage is TRBJ1-2; possibly TRBD1 for D (5 bases). Between the trimmed V and J ends, which lost 7 bases and 7 bases, there was a span of 20 bases. CDR3 length: 14 residues. Germline loops: CDR1 SGDLS, CDR2 YYNGEE. Here the CDR3 reads CASRQWGGGLGYTF. The CDR3 DNA is TGTGCCAGCCGCCAGTGGGGGGGAGGTCTTGGCTACACCTTC. The variable domain in full, with the rest retrieved from reference TRBV9 and TRBJ1-2, is DSGVTQTPKHLITATGQRVTLRCSPRSGDLSVYWYQQSLDQGLQFLIQYYNGEERAKGNILERFSAQQFPDLHSELNLSSLELGDSALYFCASRQWGGGLGYTFGSGTRLTVV.

In its sample, this clone was seen a few times. The V gene is TRBV13, the J gene TRBJ1-6, with a possible D match to TRBD1 (6 bases). Germline lookup yields CDR1 PRHDT and CDR2 FYEKMQ (reference sequence). The CDR3 covers 14 residues. V was shortened by 7 bases and J by 8 bases, with 15 bases between the two germline ends. The DNA of the CDR3 is TGTGCCAGCACCCAAGGCAGGGGATATTCACCCCTCCACTTT. Its protein is CASTQGRGYSPLHF.

This clone was recorded only once. The chain is built from TRBV6-1 and TRBJ2-7; D unresolved. Germline lookup yields CDR1 MNHNS and CDR2 SASEGT. The V and J ends lost 6 bases and 0 bases respectively, with 9 bases between them. This CDR3 contains 13 residues. The CDR3 protein is CASRPGRSYEQYF. The CDR3 region has the DNA TGTGCCAGCAGGCCGGGTCGCTCCTACGAGCAGTACTTC.

The chain carries TRBV27 and TRBJ1-5; D gene ambiguous. Germline lookup yields CDR1 MNHEY and CDR2 SMNVEV (reference sequence). CDR3 length equals 15 residues. V lost 0 bases, J lost 2 bases, and 8 bases lay in between. CDR3 protein: CASSLSGWGNQPQHF. CDR3 DNA sequence: TGTGCCAGCAGTTTATCCGGGTGGGGCAATCAGCCCCAGCATTTT.

V usage is TRBV2 and J usage is TRBJ2-3, with TRBD2 identical over 10 bases. CDR1 and CDR2 from the germline V gene are SNHLY and FYNNEI. The junction had 9 bases not matched to a gene; V was cut back by 3 bases and J by 0 bases. This CDR3 comprises 18 residues. CDR3 in amino acids: CASSDEGSGGTSTDTQYF. CDR3 bases: TGTGCCAGCAGTGACGAAGGTAGCGGGGGGACTAGCACAGATACGCAGTATTTT.